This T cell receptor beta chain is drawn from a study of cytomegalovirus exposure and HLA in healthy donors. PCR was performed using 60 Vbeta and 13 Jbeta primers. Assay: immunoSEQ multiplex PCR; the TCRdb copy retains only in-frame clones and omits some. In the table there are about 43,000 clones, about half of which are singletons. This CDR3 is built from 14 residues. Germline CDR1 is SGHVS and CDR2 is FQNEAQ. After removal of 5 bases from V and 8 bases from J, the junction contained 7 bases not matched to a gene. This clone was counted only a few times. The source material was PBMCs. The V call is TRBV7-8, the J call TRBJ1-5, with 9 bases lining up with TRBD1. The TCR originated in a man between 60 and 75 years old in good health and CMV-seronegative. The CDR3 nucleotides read TGTGCCAGCAGCACGCGGGACAGGGCTAAGCCCCAGCATTTT. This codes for CASSTRDRAKPQHF.